The 20 T cell receptor beta chains presented below share a single source sample, sequenced in a study of OX40 agonist ivuxolimab in advanced cancers. Library preparation employed the immunoSEQ multiplex PCR assay. Entries here come from immuneACCESS through TCRdb and include only in-frame sequences with V and J called. Some clones fail to appear in such tables; in the studies checked, an unresolved V gene covers under half of the shortfall, and the cause of the remainder is unknown. This sample is represented by 30,000 to 35,000 clones; about 82% of them were singletons. The top ten constitute 20% to 30% of the sample. Here the sequenced sample was CD4+ or CD8+ T cells sorted from blood, taken in a trial of the OX40 agonist ivuxolimab. All receptors derive from an adult with an advanced solid tumor such as melanoma, head and neck, liver or kidney cancer.

This chain connects TRBV4-1 to TRBJ1-1; no clear D. The CDR3 extends over 17 amino acids. Trimming cost V 6 bases and J 3 bases, with 23 bases left between them. Germline CDR1 MGHRA, CDR2 YSYEKL. The CDR3 reads CASSEHLIHSVDTEAFF. The CDR3 DNA reads TGCGCCAGCAGTGAGCATCTGATACATTCTGTCGACACTGAAGCTTTCTTT.

The rearrangement links TRBV27 to TRBJ1-2; TRBD1 matches at 7 bases. In germline, CDR1 is MNHEY, CDR2 SMNVEV (reference sequence). The CDR3 extends over 15 amino acids. Trimming at V came to 2 bases and at J to 2 bases, leaving 5 bases not matched to a gene. DNA for the CDR3: TGTGCCAGCAGTTTAAGGGACAGCCTCAACTATGGCTACACCTTC. Its protein is CASSLRDSLNYGYTF.

V is TRBV7-9 and J is TRBJ2-5; a possible D gene is TRBD2 (7 bases). Trimming pared 6 bases from V and 5 bases from J, leaving 16 bases between. The CDR3 is 14 residues long. Germline V gives CDR1 SEHNR, CDR2 FQNEAQ (reference sequence). DNA for the CDR3: TGTGCCAGCAGGAGGGGGGGGACTTCGGAGACCCAGTACTTC. It is translated as CASRRGGTSETQYF. Full variable domain (outside the CDR3, taken from reference TRBV7-9 and TRBJ2-5): DTGVSQNPRHKITKRGQNVTFRCDPISEHNRLYWYRQTLGQGPEFLTYFQNEAQLEKSRLLSDRFSAERPKGSFSTLEIQRTEQGDSAMYLCASRRGGTSETQYFGPGTRLLVL.

CDR3 DNA: TGTGCCAGCAGTTACGGAGACAGTCCCCTCTACGAGCAGTACTTC. It specifies CASSYGDSPLYEQYF. This sequence joins TRBV6-5 and TRBJ2-5, with D possibly TRBD1 on 5 matching bases. The better agreement between TRBJ2-7 and the DNA end casts doubt on the J call. Germline V gene sequence: CDR1 MNHEY, CDR2 SVGAGI. The CDR3 has 15 amino acids.

This sequence joins TRBV7-9 and TRBJ1-2; 7 nucleotides match TRBD1. This CDR3 has 14 residues. Germline CDR1 and CDR2: SEHNR and FQNEAQ (reference sequence). V dropped 5 bases and J dropped 0; count of bases not matched to a gene: 3. Here the CDR3 reads CASSTDRANYGYTF. In DNA form, the CDR3 reads TGTGCCAGCAGCACCGACAGGGCTAACTATGGCTACACCTTC.

V and J are TRBV5-4 and TRBJ2-2; unclear D gene. The CDR3 loop spans 15 amino acids. V lost 0 bases, J lost 1 base, and 7 bases lay in between. Germline V gives CDR1 SGHNT, CDR2 YYREEE (reference sequence). The CDR3 loop is CASSLVPGNTGELFF. The DNA for the CDR3 is TGTGCCAGCAGCTTGGTCCCGGGGAACACCGGGGAGCTGTTTTTT.

The V and J genes are TRBV4-1 and TRBJ2-1, with 12 bases lining up with TRBD2. This CDR3 region has 17 residues. V shed 0 bases and J 5 bases; nucleotides not matched to a gene: 5. CDR1 and CDR2 from the germline V gene are MGHRA and YSYEKL. The CDR3 reads CASSQDILAGGHNEQFF. In nucleotides, the CDR3 is TGCGCCAGCAGCCAAGACATCCTAGCGGGAGGGCACAATGAGCAGTTCTTC.

V gene TRBV6-4 combines with J gene TRBJ2-7, with D perhaps TRBD2 (6 bases). CDR3 length: 15 residues. Germline values: CDR1 MRHNA, CDR2 SNTAGT. V was pared by 8 bases and J by 2 bases, with 19 bases between. This chain's CDR3 is CASRGRTEVTYEQYF. CDR3 DNA sequence: TGTGCCAGCCGGGGGAGGACGGAGGTGACCTACGAGCAGTACTTC.

The chain couples TRBV28 to TRBJ1-1; D gene ambiguous. The germline gives CDR1 MDHEN, CDR2 SYDVKM. This CDR3 region has 18 residues. Deletions cut 1 base from V and 1 base from J, with 19 bases between. The CDR3 loop reads CASSLSGALLTSNTEAFF. CDR3 nucleotide sequence: TGTGCCAGCAGTTTATCGGGAGCACTCCTAACCTCGAACACTGAAGCTTTCTTT.

The rearrangement uses TRBV10-3 and TRBJ2-1; 8 bases line up with TRBD1. The CDR3 has 18 residues. J was trimmed by 6 bases and V by 5 bases; bases with no gene match: 18. Germline V CDR1 and CDR2: ENHRY, SYGVKD. The CDR3 is CAISPQGGLPGQGNEQFF. The CDR3 coding sequence is TGTGCCATCAGTCCCCAGGGTGGACTGCCTGGACAGGGCAATGAGCAGTTCTTC.

The rearrangement uses TRBV7-2 and TRBJ2-7; TRBD1 is a possible D gene (6 bases). Germline CDR1 is SGHTA and CDR2 is FQGNSA. V was pared by 2 bases and J by 2 bases, with 10 bases between. CDR3 length: 14 amino acids. CDR3 sequence: CASSLSNRAYEQYF. CDR3 in DNA: TGTGCCAGCAGCTTATCCAACAGGGCCTACGAGCAGTACTTC.

Only one count was recorded for this clone. The gene calls are TRBV5-1 and TRBJ2-5, with 13 bases fitting TRBD2. Germline CDR1 SGHRS, CDR2 YFSETQ. This CDR3 comprises 15 residues. V was pared by 4 bases and J by 2 bases, with 2 bases of the junction left unmatched. CDR3 loop: CASSPGLAGQETQYF. CDR3 nucleotides: TGCGCCAGCAGCCCGGGACTAGCGGGACAAGAGACCCAGTACTTC.

In this sample, this clone turned up once. J is TRBJ1-1 and V is TRBV7-3, with unresolved D. In germline, CDR1 is SGHTA, CDR2 FQGTGA. Trimming removed 1 base at V and 1 base at J, with 10 bases between. This CDR3 region has 15 residues. The CDR3 spells CASSLNLFRNTEAFF. CDR3 nucleotide sequence: TGTGCCAGCAGCTTAAACTTGTTCCGGAACACTGAAGCTTTCTTT.

The chain links TRBV27 to TRBJ2-7; D unresolved. V was pared by 6 bases and J by 2 bases, with 14 bases between. Germline values: CDR1 MNHEY, CDR2 SMNVEV (reference sequence). This CDR3 is 14 amino acids long. The CDR3 is CASRPLGRPYEQYF. CDR3 bases: TGTGCCAGCAGACCCTTGGGCAGACCCTACGAGCAGTACTTC.

This chain joins TRBV7-6 and TRBJ2-1, with a weak D call TRBD2 (6 bases). From germline, CDR1 is SGHVS and CDR2 FNYEAQ. The CDR3 is 13 amino acids. V was trimmed by 5 bases and J by 12 bases, leaving 17 bases between them. The CDR3 DNA reads as TGTGCCAGCAGCCCGGGACTTGTTCCGGGGCAGTTCTTC. This codes for CASSPGLVPGQFF.

V usage is TRBV15 and J usage is TRBJ1-1; 9 bases agree with TRBD1. Germline V lookup: CDR1 LNHNV, CDR2 YYDKDF (reference sequence). V lost 5 bases, J lost 3 bases, and 4 bases stayed unmatched. This CDR3 comprises 14 residues. CDR3 region: CATSGDRVYTEAFF. In nucleotides, the CDR3 is TGTGCCACCAGCGGGGACAGGGTATACACTGAAGCTTTCTTT.

The chain uses TRBV25-1 and TRBJ2-2; 7 nucleotides match TRBD1. Germline V gene data show CDR1 as MGHDK and CDR2 as SYGVNS. Trimming cost V 6 bases and J 4 bases; bases outside gene matches: 2. There are 13 residues in the CDR3. The CDR3: CASRQGSTGELFF. The CDR3 DNA reads TGTGCCAGCAGACAGGGGAGCACCGGGGAGCTGTTTTTT.

This clone has only one observation. Mismatch with germline at one junction end may stem from a read error. The chain recombines TRBV4-1 with TRBJ2-1, with D perhaps given as TRBD1 or TRBD2 (5 bases each). Germline assignment: CDR1 MGHRA and CDR2 YSYEKL. This CDR3 is 14 amino acids long. The CDR3 spells CASSQDFGGLGLLF. The DNA of the CDR3 is TGCGCCAGCAGCCAAGATTTTGGGGGTCTCGGCCTCCTCTTC.

The chain recombines TRBV27 with TRBJ2-1; 7 bases are shared with TRBD2. Trimming at V came to 8 bases and at J to 0 bases, leaving 7 bases not matched to a gene. This CDR3 comprises 15 residues. The germline V gene encodes CDR1 MNHEY and CDR2 SMNVEV (reference sequence). The CDR3 bases are TGTGCCAGCTCAACCGGGGGGAGCTCCTACAATGAGCAGTTCTTC. It is translated as CASSTGGSSYNEQFF.

J is TRBJ2-1 and V is TRBV27; D tentatively fits TRBD1 or TRBD2 (5 bases each). V was clipped by 6 bases and J by 1 base, with 16 bases between them. Germline V CDR1 and CDR2: MNHEY, SMNVEV (reference sequence). The CDR3 totals 16 residues. DNA of the CDR3: TGTGCCAGCAGCCCCTCAGGGAGCGGTTCCTACAATGAGCAGTTCTTC. Protein product: CASSPSGSGSYNEQFF.